This passage covers 10 T cell receptor beta chains from one sample sequenced in a study of cytomegalovirus exposure and HLA in healthy donors (dated by TCRdb to between 2016 and 2019). The method behind the library was the immunoSEQ multiplex PCR assay. A mixture of 60 forward primers for TCR Vbeta segments and 13 reverse primers for TCR Jbeta segments was used in the multiplex PCR. TCRdb took over this immuneACCESS table, retaining in-frame rearrangements with V and J assigned. Such tables are incomplete; in checked studies, under half of the missing clones stem from an unresolved V gene, and the remainder is unexplained. This sample lists approximately 120,000 clones; around four fifths were detected once. The top ten clones comprise around 18% of the sample. The sequenced material came from PBMCs. The receptor set was obtained from a young man in good health and CMV-seropositive.

In this sample, this clone turned up a few times. This sequence joins TRBV2 and TRBJ2-1, with 14 bases aligning to TRBD2. This CDR3 contains 15 residues. Germline V gives CDR1 SNHLY, CDR2 FYNNEI. After removal of 7 bases from V and 7 bases from J, the junction contained 6 bases not matched to a gene. CDR3 coding DNA: TGTGCCAGCACCCCGACTAGCGGGGGGGGGAATGAGCAGTTCTTC. This translates into CASTPTSGGGNEQFF.

V usage is TRBV6-4 and J usage is TRBJ2-3, with D unclear. The CDR3 runs 11 residues. V was pared by 8 bases and J by 8 bases, with 11 bases between. The V gene's germline CDR1 is MRHNA and CDR2 SNTAGT. This chain's CDR3 is CASGDGFTQYF. The CDR3, as DNA: TGTGCCAGCGGAGACGGATTTACGCAGTATTTT.

The chain combines TRBV9 with TRBJ2-3, with D tentatively TRBD2 (5 bases). CDR3 length equals 13 residues. The V end was cut by 4 bases, the J end by 2 bases, with 8 bases between. Germline V gives CDR1 SGDLS, CDR2 YYNGEE. CDR3 loop: CASSREPTDTQYF. CDR3 in DNA: TGTGCCAGCAGCCGGGAACCCACAGATACGCAGTATTTT.

The chain employs TRBV4-1 and TRBJ2-1, with D unresolved. CDR3 length equals 13 residues. Trimming shortened V by 0 bases and J by 7 bases, and 7 bases separated the two germline ends. CDR1 is MGHRA, CDR2 YSYEKL, per germline. The CDR3 DNA follows: TGCGCCAGCAGCCAAGAGGAGAGGAATGAGCAGTTCTTC. It codes for CASSQEERNEQFF.

The V call is TRBV7-9, the J call TRBJ1-1; TRBD1 is a possible D gene (6 bases). The germline V gene has CDR1 SEHNR and CDR2 FQNEAQ (reference sequence). The length of the CDR3 is 11 residues. CDR3 sequence reads: CVGGDDTEAFF. The DNA for the CDR3 is TGTGTAGGGGGTGACGACACTGAAGCTTTCTTT.

The rearrangement uses TRBV15 and TRBJ1-3, with TRBD1 as a possible D gene (6 bases). In germline, CDR1 is LNHNV, CDR2 YYDKDF (reference sequence). V was pared by 8 bases and J by 4 bases, with 27 bases between. CDR3 length: 18 residues. CDR3 nucleotide sequence: TGTGCCACCGCAGGGGTTTCTCCTTACCACACATCGGGAAACACCATATATTTT. Translated, it gives CATAGVSPYHTSGNTIYF.

The J gene is TRBJ1-2, the V gene TRBV5-6, with D hard to call. V lost 3 bases, J lost 8 bases, and 17 bases lay in between. Germline V gives CDR1 SGHDT, CDR2 YYEEEE. The CDR3 has 14 amino acids. The CDR3 is CASSSSGIGEGYTF. The CDR3 region has the DNA TGTGCCAGCAGCTCCTCCGGGATAGGTGAGGGCTACACCTTC. Variable domain in full (rest from reference TRBV5-6 and TRBJ1-2): DAGVTQSPTHLIKTRGQQVTLRCSPKSGHDTVSWYQQALGQGPQFIFQYYEEEERQRGNFPDRFSGHQFPNYSSELNVNALLLGDSALYLCASSSSGIGEGYTFGSGTRLTVV.

V usage is TRBV4-1 and J usage is TRBJ1-4; D uncertain. Germline assignment: CDR1 MGHRA and CDR2 YSYEKL. V was clipped by 0 bases and J by 1 base, with 6 bases between them. The CDR3 is 15 residues long. This chain's CDR3 is CASSQDRGTNEKLFF. As DNA, the CDR3 is TGCGCCAGCAGCCAAGATAGAGGAACTAATGAAAAACTGTTTTTT.

This chain joins TRBV11-2 and TRBJ1-1; D is unclear. The CDR3 runs to 16 residues. The V gene lost 4 bases and the J gene lost 0 bases, with 15 bases spanning the gap. Per the germline V gene, CDR1 is SGHAT and CDR2 is FQNNGV. The CDR3 DNA follows: TGTGCCAGCAGCTCACATTACAGCCCCATGAACACTGAAGCTTTCTTT. Translating gives CASSSHYSPMNTEAFF. The full variable domain, in which reference TRBV11-2 and TRBJ1-1 provide the parts outside the CDR3, is EAGVAQSPRYKIIEKRQSVAFWCNPISGHATLYWYQQILGQGPKLLIQFQNNGVVDDSQLPKDRFSAERLKGVDSTLKIQPAKLEDSAVYLCASSSHYSPMNTEAFFGQGTRLTVV.

V usage is TRBV6-5 and J usage is TRBJ1-1, with TRBD1 matching 7 bases. J lost 1 base, V lost 5 bases, and 7 bases had no gene match. The CDR3 loop spans 15 amino acids. CDR1 is MNHEY and CDR2 is SVGAGI in the germline V gene. CDR3 region: CASSRQGQGNTEAFF. Here the CDR3 DNA reads TGTGCCAGCAGTAGACAGGGCCAGGGGAACACTGAAGCTTTCTTT.